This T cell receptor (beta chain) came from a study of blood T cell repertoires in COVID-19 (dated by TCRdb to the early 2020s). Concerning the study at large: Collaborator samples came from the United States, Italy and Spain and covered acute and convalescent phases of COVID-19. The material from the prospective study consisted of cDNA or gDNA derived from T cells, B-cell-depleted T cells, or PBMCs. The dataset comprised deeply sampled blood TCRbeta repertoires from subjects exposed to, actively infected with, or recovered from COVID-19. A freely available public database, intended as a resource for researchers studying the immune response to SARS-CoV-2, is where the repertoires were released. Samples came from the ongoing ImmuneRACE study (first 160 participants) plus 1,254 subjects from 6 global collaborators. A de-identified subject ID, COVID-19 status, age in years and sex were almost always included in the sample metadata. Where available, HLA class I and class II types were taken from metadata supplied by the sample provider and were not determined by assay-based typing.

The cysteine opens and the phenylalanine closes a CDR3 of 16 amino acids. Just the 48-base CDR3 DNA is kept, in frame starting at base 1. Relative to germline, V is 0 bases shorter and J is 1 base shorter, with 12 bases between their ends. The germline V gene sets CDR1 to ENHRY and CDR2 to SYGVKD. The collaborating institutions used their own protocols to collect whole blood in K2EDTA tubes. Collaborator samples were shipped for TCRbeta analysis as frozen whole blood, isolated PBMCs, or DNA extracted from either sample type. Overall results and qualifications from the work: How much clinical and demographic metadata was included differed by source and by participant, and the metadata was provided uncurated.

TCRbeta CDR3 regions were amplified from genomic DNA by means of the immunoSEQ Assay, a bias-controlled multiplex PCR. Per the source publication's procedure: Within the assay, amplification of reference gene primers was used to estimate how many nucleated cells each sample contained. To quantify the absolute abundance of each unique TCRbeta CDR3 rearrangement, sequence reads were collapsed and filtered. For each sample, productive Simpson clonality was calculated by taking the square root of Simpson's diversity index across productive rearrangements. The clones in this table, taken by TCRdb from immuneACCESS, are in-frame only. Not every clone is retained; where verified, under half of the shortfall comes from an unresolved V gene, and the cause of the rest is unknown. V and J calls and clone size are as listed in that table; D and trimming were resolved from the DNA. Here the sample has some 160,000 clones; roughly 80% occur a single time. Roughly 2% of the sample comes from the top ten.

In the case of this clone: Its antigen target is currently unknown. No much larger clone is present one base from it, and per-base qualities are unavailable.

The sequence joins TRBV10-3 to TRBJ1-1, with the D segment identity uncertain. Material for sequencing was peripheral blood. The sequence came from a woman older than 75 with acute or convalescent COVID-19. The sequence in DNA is TGTGCCATCAGTGAGTCGTTTTTAGGGAGGAACACTGAAGCTTTCTTT. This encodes CAISESFLGRNTEAFF.